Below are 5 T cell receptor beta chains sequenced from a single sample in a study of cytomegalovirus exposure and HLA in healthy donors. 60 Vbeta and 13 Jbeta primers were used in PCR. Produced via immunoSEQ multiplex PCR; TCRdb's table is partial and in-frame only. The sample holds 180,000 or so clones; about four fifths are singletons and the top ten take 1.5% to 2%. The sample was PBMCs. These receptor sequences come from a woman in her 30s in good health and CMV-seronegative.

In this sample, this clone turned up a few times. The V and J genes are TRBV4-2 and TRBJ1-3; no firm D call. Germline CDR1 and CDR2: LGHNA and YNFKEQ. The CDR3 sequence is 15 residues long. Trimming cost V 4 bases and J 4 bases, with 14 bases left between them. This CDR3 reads CASSPSPYSGNTIYF. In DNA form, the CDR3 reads TGTGCCAGCAGCCCCTCCCCCTATTCGGGAAACACCATATATTTT.

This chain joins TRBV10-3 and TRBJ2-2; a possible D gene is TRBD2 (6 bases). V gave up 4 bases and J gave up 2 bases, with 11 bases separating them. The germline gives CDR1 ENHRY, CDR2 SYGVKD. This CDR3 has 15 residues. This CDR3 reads CAISVGLSNTGELFF. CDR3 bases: TGTGCCATCAGTGTGGGACTTAGCAACACCGGGGAGCTGTTTTTT.

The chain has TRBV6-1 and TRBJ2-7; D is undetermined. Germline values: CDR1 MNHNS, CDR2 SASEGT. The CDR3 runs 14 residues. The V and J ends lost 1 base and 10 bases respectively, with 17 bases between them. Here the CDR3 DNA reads TGTGCCAGCAGTGAAGTGGTAACCTTGAGAGGACAGTACTTC. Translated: CASSEVVTLRGQYF.

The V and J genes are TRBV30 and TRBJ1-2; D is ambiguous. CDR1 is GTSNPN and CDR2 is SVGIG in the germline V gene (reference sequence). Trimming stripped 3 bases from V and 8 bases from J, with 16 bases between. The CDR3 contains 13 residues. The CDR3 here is CAWSAHGGRGYTF. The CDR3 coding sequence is TGTGCCTGGAGCGCCCATGGAGGTCGAGGCTACACCTTC.

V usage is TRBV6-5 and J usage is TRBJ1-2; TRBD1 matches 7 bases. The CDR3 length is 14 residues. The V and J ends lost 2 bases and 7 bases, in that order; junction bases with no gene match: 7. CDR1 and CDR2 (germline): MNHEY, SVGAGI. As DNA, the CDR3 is TGTGCCAGCAGTTACGGTGGACAGGCGGGTGGCTACACCTTC. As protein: CASSYGGQAGGYTF.